The T cell receptor (beta chain) described here comes from a study of T cells expressing NK-cell markers. On the study more broadly: In sorted CD3+CD56+NKG2C+, CD3+CD56+NKG2C- and CD3+CD56-NKG2C+ T cells, TCR beta repertoires were obtained. Whole-study results and caveats: It was still unclear whether expanded NKG2C+ T cell clones were HCMV specific. Several of the donors also had these clonotypes leading their CD3+CD56-NKG2C+ fraction. Dominant NKG2C+ clonotypes accounted for about 1.0-8% of CD8+ T cells in more than five donors.

From the 5' RACE reads, TCRdb lists one entry per CDR3 protein and no DNA. In all, the sample yields 150,000 to 180,000 distinct CDR3 sequences. The germline V gene has CDR1 LNHDA and CDR2 SQIVND (reference sequence). The CDR3 spans 15 residues. As to this clonotype: Its antigen is undetermined.

The receptor was derived from a woman aged 50 to 65 in good health. Specimen: blood T cells: a sorted CD56 or NKG2C T cell subset, CD4+ or CD8+ T cells, or bulk PBMC T cells (not recorded which). This chain joins TRBV19 and TRBJ2-1; TCRdb indicates TRBD2, and absent DNA this call remains unverified. CDR3 sequence: CASSPRTRGYNEQFF.